This note documents a single T cell receptor beta chain sequence. This record comes from a study of blood T cell repertoires in COVID-19. Study information: The United States, Italy and Spain were the sources of the acute and convalescent COVID-19 samples. In each case, the material was cDNA or gDNA derived from T cells, B-cell-depleted T cells, or PBMCs.

All enrollees were roughly 18 to 90 years old and from about two dozen US areas. This table comes from immunoSEQ multiplex PCR, and its TCRdb copy is limited to in-frame clones, with some not included. The sample shows roughly 250,000 clones, 80% to 90% of them seen only once. Trimming shortened V by 1 base and J by 0 bases, and 10 bases separated the two germline ends. Per germline, CDR1 MDHEN and CDR2 SYDVKM. CDR3 size: 17 residues. The chain uses TRBV28 and TRBJ2-6, with unresolved D. The sequencing input was PBMCs or T cells enriched from blood (not recorded which). The receptor comes from a woman aged 25 to 39 who had recovered from COVID-19. DNA of the CDR3: TGTGCCAGCAGTTTATTCGGCGGTAGCTCTGGGGCCAACGTCCTGACTTTC. This codes for CASSLFGGSSGANVLTF.